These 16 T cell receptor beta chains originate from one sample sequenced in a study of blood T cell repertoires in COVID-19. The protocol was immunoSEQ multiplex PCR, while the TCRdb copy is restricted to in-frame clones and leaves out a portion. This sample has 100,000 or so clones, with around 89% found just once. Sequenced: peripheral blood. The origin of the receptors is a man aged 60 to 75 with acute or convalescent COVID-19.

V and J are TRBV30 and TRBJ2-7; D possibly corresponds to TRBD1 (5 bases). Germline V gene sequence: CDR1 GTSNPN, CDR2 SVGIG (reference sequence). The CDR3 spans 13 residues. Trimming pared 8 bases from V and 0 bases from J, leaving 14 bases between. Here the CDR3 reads CASTSDISYEQYF. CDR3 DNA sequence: TGTGCCAGCACATCGGACATCTCCTACGAGCAGTACTTC.

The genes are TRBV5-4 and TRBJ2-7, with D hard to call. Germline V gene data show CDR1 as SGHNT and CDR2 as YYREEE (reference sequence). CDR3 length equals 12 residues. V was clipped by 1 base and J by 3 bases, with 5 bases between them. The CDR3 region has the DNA TGTGCCAGCAGCTTGAACAGCTACGAGCAGTACTTC. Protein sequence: CASSLNSYEQYF.

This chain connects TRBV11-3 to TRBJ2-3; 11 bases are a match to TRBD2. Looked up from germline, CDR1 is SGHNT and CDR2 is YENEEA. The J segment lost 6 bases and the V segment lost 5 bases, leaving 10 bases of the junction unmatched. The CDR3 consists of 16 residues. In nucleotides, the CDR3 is TGTGCCAGCAGCCTTAGCGGGGGGGGAGGTGGTGATACGCAGTATTTT. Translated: CASSLSGGGGGDTQYF.

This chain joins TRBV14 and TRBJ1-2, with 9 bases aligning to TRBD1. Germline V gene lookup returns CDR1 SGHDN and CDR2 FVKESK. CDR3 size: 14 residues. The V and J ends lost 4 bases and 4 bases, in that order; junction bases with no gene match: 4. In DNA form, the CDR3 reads TGTGCCAGCAGCCGGACGACAGGGGGCTATGGCTACACCTTC. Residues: CASSRTTGGYGYTF. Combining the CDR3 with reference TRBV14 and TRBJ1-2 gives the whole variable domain EAGVTQFPSHSVIEKGQTVTLRCDPISGHDNLYWYRRVMGKEIKFLLHFVKESKQDESGMPNNRFLAERTGGTYSTLKVQPAELEDSGVYFCASSRTTGGYGYTFGSGTRLTVV.

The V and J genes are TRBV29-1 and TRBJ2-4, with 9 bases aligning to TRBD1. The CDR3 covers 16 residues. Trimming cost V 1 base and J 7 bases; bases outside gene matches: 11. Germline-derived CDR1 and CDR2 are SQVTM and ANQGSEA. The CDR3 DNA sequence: TGCAGCGTTGAAGGAACCGGGACAGGGAGGCGGAACATTCAGTACTTC. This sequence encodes CSVEGTGTGRRNIQYF.

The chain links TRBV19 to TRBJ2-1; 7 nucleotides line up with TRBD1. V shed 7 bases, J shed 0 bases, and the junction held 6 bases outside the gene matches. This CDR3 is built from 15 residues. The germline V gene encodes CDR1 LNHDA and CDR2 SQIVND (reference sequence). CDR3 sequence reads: CASTADRSSYNEQFF. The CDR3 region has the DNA TGTGCCAGTACCGCGGACAGGAGCTCCTACAATGAGCAGTTCTTC.

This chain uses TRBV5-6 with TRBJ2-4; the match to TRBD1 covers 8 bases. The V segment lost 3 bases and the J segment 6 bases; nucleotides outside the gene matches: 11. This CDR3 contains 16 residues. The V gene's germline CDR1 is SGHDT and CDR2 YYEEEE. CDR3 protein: CASSSLGQGMINIQYF. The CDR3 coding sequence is TGTGCCAGCAGCTCCCTAGGACAGGGTATGATAAACATTCAGTACTTC.

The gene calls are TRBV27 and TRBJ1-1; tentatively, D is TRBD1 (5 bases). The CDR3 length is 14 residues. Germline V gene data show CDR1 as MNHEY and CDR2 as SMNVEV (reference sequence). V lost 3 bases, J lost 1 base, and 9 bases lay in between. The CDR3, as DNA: TGTGCCAGCAGTTTTAGCAGGGAGAACACTGAAGCTTTCTTT. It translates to CASSFSRENTEAFF.

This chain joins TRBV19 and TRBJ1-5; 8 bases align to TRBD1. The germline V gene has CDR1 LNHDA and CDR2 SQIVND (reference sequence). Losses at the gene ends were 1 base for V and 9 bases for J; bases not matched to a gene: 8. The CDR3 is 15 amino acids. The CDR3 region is CASSIGQGTFLPQHF. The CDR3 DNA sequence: TGTGCCAGTAGTATAGGACAGGGGACATTCCTGCCCCAGCATTTT.

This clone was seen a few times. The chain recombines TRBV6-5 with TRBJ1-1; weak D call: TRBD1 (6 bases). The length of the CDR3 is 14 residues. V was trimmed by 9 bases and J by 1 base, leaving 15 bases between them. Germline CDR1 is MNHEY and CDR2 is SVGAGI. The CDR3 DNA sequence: TGTGCCAGTCGGGGGGGCCTCTGGAACACTGAAGCTTTCTTT. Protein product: CASRGGLWNTEAFF.

CDR3 coding DNA: TGTGCCAGCAGTTTAGGACAGGGGCAGAGGGGGGAGCTGTTTTTT. Protein product: CASSLGQGQRGELFF. The chain couples TRBV27 to TRBJ2-2; 9 bases match TRBD1. This CDR3 region has 15 residues. The V gene end was trimmed by 2 bases and the J gene end by 8 bases; junction bases not matched to a gene: 6. Per the germline V gene, CDR1 is MNHEY and CDR2 is SMNVEV (reference sequence).

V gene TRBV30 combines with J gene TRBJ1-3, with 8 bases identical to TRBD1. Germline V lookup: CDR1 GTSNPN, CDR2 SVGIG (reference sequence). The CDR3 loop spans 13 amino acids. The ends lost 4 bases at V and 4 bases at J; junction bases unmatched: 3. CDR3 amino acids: CAWTGTGGNTIYF. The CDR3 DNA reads TGTGCCTGGACCGGGACAGGCGGAAACACCATATATTTT.

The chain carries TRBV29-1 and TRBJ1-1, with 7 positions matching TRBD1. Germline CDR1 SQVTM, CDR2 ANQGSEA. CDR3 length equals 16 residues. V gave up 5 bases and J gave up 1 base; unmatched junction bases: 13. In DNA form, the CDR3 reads TGCAGCGTTCAAGGGGGCCGGGGGAGGTGGAACACTGAAGCTTTCTTT. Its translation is CSVQGGRGRWNTEAFF.

In DNA form, the CDR3 reads TGTGCCAGCAGCTTAGAAGTCTCGGGCACTGAAGCTTTCTTT. As protein: CASSLEVSGTEAFF. The chain has TRBV7-8 and TRBJ1-1; D is ambiguous. CDR3 length: 14 amino acids. V was clipped by 1 base and J by 4 bases, with 10 bases between them. CDR1 SGHVS and CDR2 FQNEAQ come from the germline V gene.

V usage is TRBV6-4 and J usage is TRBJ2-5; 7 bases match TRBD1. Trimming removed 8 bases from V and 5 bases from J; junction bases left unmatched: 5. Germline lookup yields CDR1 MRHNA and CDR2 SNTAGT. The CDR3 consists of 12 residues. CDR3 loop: CASGDRAETQYF. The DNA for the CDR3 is TGTGCCAGCGGAGACAGGGCTGAGACCCAGTACTTC.

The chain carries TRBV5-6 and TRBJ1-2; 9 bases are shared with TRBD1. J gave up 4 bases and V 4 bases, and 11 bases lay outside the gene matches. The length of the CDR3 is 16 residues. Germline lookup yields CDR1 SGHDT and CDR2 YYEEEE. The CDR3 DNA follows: TGTGCCAGCAGCCGGGACAGGGAAAATCCACCCTATGGCTACACCTTC. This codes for CASSRDRENPPYGYTF.